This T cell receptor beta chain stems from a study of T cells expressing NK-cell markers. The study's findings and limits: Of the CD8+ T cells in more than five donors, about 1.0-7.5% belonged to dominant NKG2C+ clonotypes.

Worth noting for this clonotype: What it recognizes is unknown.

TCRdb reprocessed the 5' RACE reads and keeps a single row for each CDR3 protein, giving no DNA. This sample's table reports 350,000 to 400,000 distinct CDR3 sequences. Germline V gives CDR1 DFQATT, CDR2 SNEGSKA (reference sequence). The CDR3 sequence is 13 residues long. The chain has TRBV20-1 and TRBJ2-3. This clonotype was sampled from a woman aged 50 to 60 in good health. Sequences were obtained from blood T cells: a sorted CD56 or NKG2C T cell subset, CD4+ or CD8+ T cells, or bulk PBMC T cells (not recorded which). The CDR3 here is CSATVLSTDTQYF.